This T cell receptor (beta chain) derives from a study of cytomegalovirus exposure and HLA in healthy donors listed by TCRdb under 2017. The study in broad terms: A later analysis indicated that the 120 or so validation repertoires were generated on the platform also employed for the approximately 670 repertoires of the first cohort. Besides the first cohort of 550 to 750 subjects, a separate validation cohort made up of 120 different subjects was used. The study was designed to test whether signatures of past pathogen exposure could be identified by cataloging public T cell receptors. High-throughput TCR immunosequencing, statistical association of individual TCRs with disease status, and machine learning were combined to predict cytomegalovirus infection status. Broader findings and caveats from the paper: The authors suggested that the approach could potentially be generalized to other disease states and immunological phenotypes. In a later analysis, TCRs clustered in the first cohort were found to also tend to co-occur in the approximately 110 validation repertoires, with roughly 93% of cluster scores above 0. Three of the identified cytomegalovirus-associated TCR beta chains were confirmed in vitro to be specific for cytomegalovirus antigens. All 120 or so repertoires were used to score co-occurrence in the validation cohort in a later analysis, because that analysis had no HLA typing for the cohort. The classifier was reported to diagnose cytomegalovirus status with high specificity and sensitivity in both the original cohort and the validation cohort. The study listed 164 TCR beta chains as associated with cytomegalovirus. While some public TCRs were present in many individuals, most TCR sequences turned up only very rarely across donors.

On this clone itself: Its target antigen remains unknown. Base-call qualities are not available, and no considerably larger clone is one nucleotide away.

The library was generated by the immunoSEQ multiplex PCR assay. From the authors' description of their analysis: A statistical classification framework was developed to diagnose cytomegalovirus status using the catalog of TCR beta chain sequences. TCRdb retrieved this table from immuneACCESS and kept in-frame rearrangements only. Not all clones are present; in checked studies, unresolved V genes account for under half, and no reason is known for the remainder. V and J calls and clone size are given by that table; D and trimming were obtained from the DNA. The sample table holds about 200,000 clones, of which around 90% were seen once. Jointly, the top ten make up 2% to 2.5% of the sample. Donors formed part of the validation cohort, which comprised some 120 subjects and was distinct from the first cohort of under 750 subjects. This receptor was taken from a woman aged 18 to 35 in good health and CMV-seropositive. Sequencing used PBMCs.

The CDR3 protein sequence reads: CASSTGNEKLFF. The sequenced DNA is TGTGCCAGCAGCACGGGGAATGAAAAACTGTTTTTT. The chain is made from TRBV5-4 and TRBJ1-4; the D gene lacks a confident call. Reading from cysteine to phenylalanine, the CDR3 counts 12 amino acids. Here the CDR3 DNA is all that survives: 36 bases in frame from base 1. The junction shows trimming of 4 bases on V and 5 bases on J, plus 6 bases between the germline ends. According to the germline V gene (reference sequence), CDR1 reads SGHNT and CDR2 reads YYREEE. Extended through the reference TRBV5-4 and TRBJ1-4 proteins, this CDR3 yields the full variable domain: ETGVTQSPTHLIKTRGQQVTLRCSSQSGHNTVSWYQQALGQGPQFIFQYYREEENGRGNFPPRFSGLQFPNYSSELNVNALELDDSALYLCASSTGNEKLFFGSGTQLSVL.